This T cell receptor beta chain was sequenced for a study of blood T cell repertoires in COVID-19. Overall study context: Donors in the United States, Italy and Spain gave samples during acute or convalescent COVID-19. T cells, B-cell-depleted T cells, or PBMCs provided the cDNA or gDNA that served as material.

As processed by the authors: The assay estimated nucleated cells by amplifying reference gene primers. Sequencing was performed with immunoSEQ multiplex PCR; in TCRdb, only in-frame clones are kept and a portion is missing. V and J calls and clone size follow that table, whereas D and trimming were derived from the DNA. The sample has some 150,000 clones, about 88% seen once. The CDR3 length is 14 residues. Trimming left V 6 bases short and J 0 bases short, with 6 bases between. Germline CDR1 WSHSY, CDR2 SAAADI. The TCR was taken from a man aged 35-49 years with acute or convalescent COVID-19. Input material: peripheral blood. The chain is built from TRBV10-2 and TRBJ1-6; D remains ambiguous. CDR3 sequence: CASSKSSYNSPLHF. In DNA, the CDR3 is TGCGCCAGCAGCAAGAGCTCCTATAATTCACCCCTCCACTTT.